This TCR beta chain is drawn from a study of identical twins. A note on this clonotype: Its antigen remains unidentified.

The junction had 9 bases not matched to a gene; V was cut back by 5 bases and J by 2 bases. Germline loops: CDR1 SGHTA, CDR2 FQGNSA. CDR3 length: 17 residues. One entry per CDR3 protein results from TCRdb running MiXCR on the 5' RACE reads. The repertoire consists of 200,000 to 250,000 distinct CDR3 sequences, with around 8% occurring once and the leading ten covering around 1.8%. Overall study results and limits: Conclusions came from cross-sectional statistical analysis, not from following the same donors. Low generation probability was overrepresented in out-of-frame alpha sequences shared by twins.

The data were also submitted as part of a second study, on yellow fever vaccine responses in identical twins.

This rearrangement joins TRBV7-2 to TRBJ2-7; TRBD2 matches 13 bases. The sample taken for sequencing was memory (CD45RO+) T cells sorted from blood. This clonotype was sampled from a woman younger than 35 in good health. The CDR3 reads CASSLGTSGAKPYEQYF. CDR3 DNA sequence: TGTGCCAGCAGCCTCGGGACTAGCGGGGCCAAGCCCTACGAGCAGTACTTC.